The present T cell receptor (beta chain) was sequenced within a study of CD4+ T cells in melanoma. This clone was picked up a small number of times. Trimming cost V 1 base and J 14 bases, with 15 bases left between them. Per the germline V gene, CDR1 is SEHNR and CDR2 is FQNEAQ (reference sequence). This CDR3 has 13 residues. Measured with immunoSEQ multiplex PCR; TCRdb has only the in-frame clones, and not every one. The data show about 13,000 clones, about 64% seen once. The chain employs TRBV7-9 and TRBJ2-1; possible D gene TRBD1, 6 bases. This sequence originates from a human donor with melanoma. Sequencing was carried out using cells from a culture (not recorded whether cultured in vitro). The CDR3, as DNA: TGTGCCAGCAGCTTAGTAGGTCAACAGGGCAAGTTCTTC. This gives the protein CASSLVGQQGKFF.